The table lists the clone carrying this T cell receptor (beta chain) with many counts. The antigen is unknown. This entry belongs to a study of T cells in Graves' hyperthyroidism and ophthalmopathy. Study conclusions and caveats: Most clonotypes expanded in the thyroid (above 0.001) were also present in blood.

Graves' hyperthyroidism qualified as stable when ophthalmopathy did not progress within 18 months. Amplified regions were TCR beta CDR3 sequences from RNA transcripts. HTBI primers were employed in a first-round RT-PCR of the TCR CDR3. TCRdb recomputed calls from the multiplex PCR reads with MiXCR, one row per CDR3 protein. The repertoire includes about 560,000 distinct CDR3 sequences, roughly 17% of them detected once, and around a sixth sits in the top ten. The CDR3 length is 15 residues. Germline trimming cut 6 bases from V and 9 bases from J; bases unmatched to any gene: 14. The receptor comes from a woman aged 18-30 years with Graves' hyperthyroidism. Source material: blood. The rearrangement uses TRBV12-3 or TRBV12-4 and TRBJ2-5; TRBD2 matches 9 bases. The CDR3 here is CASRASGVGFLPQYF. CDR3 DNA: TGTGCCAGCAGGGCTAGCGGGGTTGGGTTTTTGCCCCAGTACTTC.